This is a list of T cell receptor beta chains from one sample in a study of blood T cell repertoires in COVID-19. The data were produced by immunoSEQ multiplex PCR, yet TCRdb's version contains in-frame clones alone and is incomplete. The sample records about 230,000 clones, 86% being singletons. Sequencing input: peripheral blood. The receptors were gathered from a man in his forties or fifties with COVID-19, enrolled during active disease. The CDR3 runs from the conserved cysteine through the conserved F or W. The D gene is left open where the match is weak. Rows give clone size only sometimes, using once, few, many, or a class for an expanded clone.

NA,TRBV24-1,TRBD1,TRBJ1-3,CATSDFDRARNTIYF,TGTGCCACCAGTGATTTTGACAGGGCACGGAACACCATATATTTT
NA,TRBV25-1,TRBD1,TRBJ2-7,CASSRDRAYEQYF,TGTGCCAGCAGCCGGGACAGGGCCTACGAGCAGTACTTC
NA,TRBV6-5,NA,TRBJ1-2,CASSFERNYGYTF,TGTGCCAGCAGTTTTGAACGGAACTATGGCTACACCTTC
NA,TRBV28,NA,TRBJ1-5,CASSLPVGASNQPQHF,TGTGCCAGCAGTCTCCCGGTGGGGGCCAGCAATCAGCCCCAGCATTTT
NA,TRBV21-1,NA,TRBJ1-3,CASFTDGDSGNTIYF,TGTGCCAGCTTTACCGACGGAGACTCTGGAAACACCATATATTTT
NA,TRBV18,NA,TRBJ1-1,CASSPSVGHLNTEAFF,TGTGCCAGCTCACCGAGCGTCGGACACTTGAACACTGAAGCTTTCTTT
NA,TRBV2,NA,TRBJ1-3,CASSLSPSGNTIYF,TGTGCCAGCAGTTTGAGCCCCTCTGGAAACACCATATATTTT
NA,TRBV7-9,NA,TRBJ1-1,CASSLLGDTEAFF,TGTGCCAGCAGCTTATTAGGGGACACTGAAGCTTTCTTT
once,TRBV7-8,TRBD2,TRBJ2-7,CASSLGLAGVIPYEQYF,TGTGCCAGCAGCCTAGGACTAGCGGGAGTAATTCCCTACGAGCAGTACTTC
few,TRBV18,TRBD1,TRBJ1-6,CASSPDRVGSYNSPLHF,TGTGCCAGCTCACCGGACAGGGTTGGCTCCTATAATTCACCCCTCCACTTT
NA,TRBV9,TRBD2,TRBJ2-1,CASSVSGTSGIDEQFF,TGTGCCAGCAGCGTGAGCGGGACTAGCGGGATTGATGAGCAGTTCTTC
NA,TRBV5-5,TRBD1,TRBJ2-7,CASSSGTGAYEQYF,TGTGCCAGCAGCTCCGGGACAGGGGCCTACGAGCAGTACTTC
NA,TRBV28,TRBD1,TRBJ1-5,CASKQGYSGQPQHF,TGTGCCAGCAAACAGGGGTACAGTGGGCAGCCCCAGCATTTT
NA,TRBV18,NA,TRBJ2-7,CASSPPSGYGHEQYF,TGTGCCAGCTCACCACCGTCAGGGTATGGTCACGAGCAGTACTTC
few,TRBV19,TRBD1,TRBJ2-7,CASSETGGSYEQYF,TGTGCCAGTTCCGAAACAGGGGGTTCCTACGAGCAGTACTTC
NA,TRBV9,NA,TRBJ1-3,CASSVAPSGRGSGNTIYF,TGTGCCAGCAGCGTAGCACCCTCAGGGAGGGGGTCTGGAAACACCATATATTTT
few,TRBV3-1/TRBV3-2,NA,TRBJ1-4,CASSRQNNEKLFF,TGTGCCAGCAGCCGACAGAATAATGAAAAACTGTTTTTT
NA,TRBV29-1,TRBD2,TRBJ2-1,CSASPGTSGSKRNEQFF,TGCAGCGCTAGCCCCGGGACTAGCGGGAGTAAGAGAAATGAGCAGTTCTTC
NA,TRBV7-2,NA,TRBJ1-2,CASSLVGGLQGGYGYTF,TGTGCCAGCAGCTTAGTGGGAGGGCTTCAGGGTGGCTATGGCTACACCTTC
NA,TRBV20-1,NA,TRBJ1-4,CSASINRATNEKLFF,TGCAGTGCTAGTATAAACAGGGCAACTAATGAAAAACTGTTTTTT
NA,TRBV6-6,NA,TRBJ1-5,CASSYPGQGGRPQHF,TGTGCCAGCAGTTACCCCGGGCAGGGCGGTCGGCCCCAGCATTTT
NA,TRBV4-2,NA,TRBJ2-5,CASSQDPRLLGKETQYF,TGTGCCAGCAGCCAAGATCCGCGACTACTTGGAAAAGAGACCCAGTACTTC
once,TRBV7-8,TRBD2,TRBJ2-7,CASSFAGTSGSEQYF,TGTGCCAGCAGCTTCGCCGGGACTAGCGGGAGCGAGCAGTACTTC
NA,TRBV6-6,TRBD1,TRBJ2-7,CASSYSEGQGPYEQYF,TGTGCCAGCAGTTACTCAGAGGGACAGGGTCCCTACGAGCAGTACTTC